The clone carrying this T cell receptor beta chain occurred a few times. The antigen remains unidentified. Extraction and reverse transcription of RNA yielded cDNA as the sequencing template. Produced via immunoSEQ multiplex PCR; TCRdb's table is partial and in-frame only. The data hold fewer than 250,000 clones, with 40% to 55% observed a single time. Stated treatment: oral pan-JAK inhibitor, 5-10 mg twice daily. Lesional scalp punch biopsies and peripheral blood were collected from alopecia areata patients. These data are taken from a study of CD8+ T cells in alopecia areata. Study overall: Treatment of the treated patients consisted of oral tofacitinib, 5 to 10 mg twice daily. The study's findings and limits: Scalp clonality decreased significantly with tofacitinib, and so did expanded CD8+ clones among the top 100.

V lost 6 bases, J lost 7 bases, and 4 bases stayed unmatched. CDR1 and CDR2 (germline): SQVTM, ANQGSEA. This CDR3 comprises 12 residues. V usage is TRBV29-1 and J usage is TRBJ1-5; 9 bases fit TRBD1. Source: CD4+ T cells sorted from blood, taken at approximately week 36, from a patient treated with tofacitinib. The sequence came from a human donor with alopecia areata. The CDR3, as DNA: TGCAGCGTCGGACAGGGGTGGCAGCCCCAGCATTTT. Residues: CSVGQGWQPQHF.